Sequencing of this T cell receptor (beta chain) was carried out in a study of blood T cells in healthy people across ages (dated by TCRdb to about 2015). Regarding the research as a whole: In model experiments, template switching captured roughly one uniquely barcoded TCR beta cDNA molecule for every two T cells. Age-related changes in TCR beta repertoire diversity were measured in the study by deep sequencing normalized with unique cDNA molecular identifiers. The donors were split into four age groups: young (average about 15 years), middle-aged (roughly 39), aged (more than 60) and long-lived (about 82). To avoid experimental bias, donors of different ages were randomly spread across the sequencing lanes. The study analyzed two additional independent replicas of 1 million unique cDNA reads from the same blood draw for two donors, one aged 18 to 30 and one aged 80 or older. On the study overall, not on this receptor specifically: Since profiling was done on bulk unsorted PBMCs, naive and antigen-experienced compartments could not be conclusively compared. Donor CMV infection status was unknown, potentially confounding age-related changes in expanded clonotypes. Estimates of total diversity from one million sequenced T cells were regarded as lower bounds and underestimates. Compared with the aged group, the long-lived group had more naive CD4+ T cells, fewer expanded clones and increased TCR diversity, suggesting age selection. Observed TCR beta diversity per million T cells fell roughly linearly with age, and a significant reduction was already apparent by age about 38. The percentage of naive T cells measured by flow cytometry correlated strongly with observed TCR beta diversity.

Libraries were built with 5' RACE. The data were produced on an Illumina HiSeq 2500. A second PCR of roughly 7 to 11 cycles was performed with a sample-barcoded 5' primer and a J-beta primer mix. A template-switch 5' adaptor carrying 12 random nucleotides introduced a unique molecular identifier onto each TCR beta cDNA molecule. At least 2.5 million CDR3-containing paired-end reads were obtained from each sample. The Mint cDNA synthesis kit, primed by a TRBC-specific oligonucleotide, was used to synthesize first-strand cDNA from all RNA. Following uracil-DNA glycosylase treatment, all cDNA underwent a first 18-cycle PCR with the universal primers M1SS and BC2_uni_R. Per the authors' processing: Each sample was normalized by randomly selecting 1 million high-quality reads, each carrying a distinct molecular identifier. Reads sharing molecular identifiers were discarded rather than binned into consensus sequences. MiTCR, set to a Q25 quality threshold and the strictest error-elimination algorithm, was used for CDR3 identification, clonotype clustering and error correction. A nonparametric unseen species model with Euler transformation was used to estimate a lower bound on total TCR beta diversity. TCRdb's own reprocessing of the public reads used fastp at Q25 and MiXCR and kept productive beta chains. One record per CDR3 amino acid sequence lists the most common genes and DNA. Here the V and J calls rest on TCRdb's processing, not on the authors' analysis. This sample comprises roughly 860,000 distinct CDR3 sequences, about 59% of them detected only once. The ten most abundant clones make up roughly 25% of the sample.

Donors were approximately 42 systemically healthy Caucasian individuals from Russia aged roughly 6 to 95 years. About 9.6 milliliters of peripheral blood were collected from each donor into EDTA-treated Vacutainer tubes. PBMCs were isolated by Ficoll-Paque density-gradient centrifugation, with at least 7 million obtained per sample. Trizol reagent was used to extract total RNA from the PBMCs, yielding at least 5.5 micrograms per sample. For every donor, flow cytometry on a PBMC aliquot measured the percentage of naive CD45RAhigh/CD27high T cells. Trimming removed 5 bases from V and 2 bases from J, leaving 12 bases between the germline ends. From cysteine to phenylalanine, the CDR3 is 14 amino acids long. Only CDR3 DNA remains: 42 bases, in frame from the first base. This clonotype was picked up a small number of times. The clone's antigen remains unknown. No much larger clone is present one base from it, and per-base qualities are unavailable.

The receptor comes from a man aged 25 to 40 in good health. The V gene is TRBV12-3 or TRBV12-4 and the J gene is TRBJ2-5; TRBD2 is a possible D gene, resting on 5 matching bases. The sequenced sample was blood. The encoded CDR3 is CASSPSGSQETQYF. The nucleotides read TGTGCCAGCAGTCCCTCGGGAAGTCAAGAGACCCAGTACTTC.